A selection of T cell receptor beta chains follows, all from one sample in a study of cytomegalovirus exposure and HLA in healthy donors. This table comes from immunoSEQ multiplex PCR, and its TCRdb copy is limited to in-frame clones, with some not included. Among 120,000 or so clones, 65% to 85% were seen once, and the ten largest hold more than 3%. The sequencing sample was made of PBMCs. The receptors stem from a man aged 18 to 30 in good health and CMV-seropositive. CDR3s include the opening cysteine and the closing phenylalanine or tryptophan. Fields, in order: CDR3 length, D gene, clone size, V gene, J gene, CDR3 DNA, CDR3 protein. A D gene is named only where the DNA matches it firmly. Size is omitted from some rows. Given values are once, few, many or a class for expanded clones.

16,TRBD1,NA,TRBV27,TRBJ2-7,TGTGCCAGCAGTTTAAGGGCTCCCAGGGGGATAAGGGAGCAGTACTTC,CASSLRAPRGIREQYF
14,NA,once,TRBV11-2,TRBJ2-3,TGTGCCAGCAGCTTAAGCCCGCGCGCAGATACGCAGTATTTT,CASSLSPRADTQYF
13,TRBD1,NA,TRBV5-6,TRBJ1-1,TGTGCCAGCAGATACCGGGACAGGGGGGAAGCTTTCTTT,CASRYRDRGEAFF
14,NA,NA,TRBV19,TRBJ1-1,TGTGCCAGTAGTTCGGGACACTTGAACACTGAAGCTTTCTTT,CASSSGHLNTEAFF
14,TRBD2,NA,TRBV7-2,TRBJ2-7,TGTGCCAGCGGACCTAGCGGGAGTGTGTACGAGCAGTACTTC,CASGPSGSVYEQYF
15,TRBD2,NA,TRBV10-3,TRBJ2-4,TGTGCCATCAGTGCCGGTAGCGGGGGAGGAAACATTCAGTACTTC,CAISAGSGGGNIQYF
14,TRBD1,NA,TRBV4-3,TRBJ2-4,TGCGCCAGCAGCCAATCGGACAGGGGAAACATTCAGTACTTC,CASSQSDRGNIQYF
16,NA,NA,TRBV5-6,TRBJ2-1,TGTGCCAGCAGCCGGACCACTTGGGGGGTCTACAATGAGCAGTTCTTC,CASSRTTWGVYNEQFF
14,NA,NA,TRBV5-1,TRBJ2-1,TGCGCCAGCAGCTTGGTTGGAGGGGCCAATGAGCAGTTCTTC,CASSLVGGANEQFF
16,TRBD1,NA,TRBV9,TRBJ2-5,TGTGCCACCACTCCTTTCCCGGGACAGGGCCAAGAGACCCAGTACTTC,CATTPFPGQGQETQYF
15,TRBD2,NA,TRBV5-4,TRBJ2-7,TGTGCCAGCAGCTTACAACTAGCGGGAAGGGGCGAGCAGTACTTC,CASSLQLAGRGEQYF
12,TRBD2,NA,TRBV30,TRBJ2-7,TGTGCCTGGACTAGCGGGGGGCACGAGCAGTACTTC,CAWTSGGHEQYF
13,NA,NA,TRBV21-1,TRBJ1-2,TGTGCCAGCAGCAAAGGACAGTACTATGGCTACACCTTC,CASSKGQYYGYTF
14,TRBD1,NA,TRBV27,TRBJ2-7,TGTGCCAGCAGAGCCCCGGGACAGACCTACGAGCAGTACTTC,CASRAPGQTYEQYF
16,NA,NA,TRBV5-1,TRBJ2-7,TGCGCCAGCAGCTTGGCAGGCAACCGGATCCATTACGAGCAGTACTTC,CASSLAGNRIHYEQYF
13,NA,NA,TRBV4-3,TRBJ1-2,TGCGCCAGCAGCCAAGCGGGGATCCGCGGCTACACCTTC,CASSQAGIRGYTF
20,NA,NA,TRBV14,TRBJ2-5,TGTGCCAGCAGCCACCAACTAAACATGAGAGGGGGACGGGCGGAGGAGACCCAGTACTTC,CASSHQLNMRGGRAEETQYF
16,NA,NA,TRBV29-1,TRBJ2-3,TGCAGCGTTACCCCCGACAGGACCCGAAGCACAGATACGCAGTATTTT,CSVTPDRTRSTDTQYF
12,NA,few,TRBV7-2,TRBJ2-7,TGTTCCAGCAACACGTCGGGATACGAGCAGTACTTC,CSSNTSGYEQYF
15,TRBD1,NA,TRBV28,TRBJ1-5,TGTGCCAGCAGTTCCTCAGGGGGGCCCAATCAGCCCCAGCATTTT,CASSSSGGPNQPQHF
22,NA,few,TRBV7-8,TRBJ2-7,TGTGCCAGCAGCGGGTTCGGACAGGGATCGGGATTTTCGAGCGGGGCTTCCTACGAGCAGTACTTC,CASSGFGQGSGFSSGASYEQYF
16,NA,NA,TRBV30,TRBJ1-6,TGTGCCTGGATACCCGCGGGGGGTTTCTATAATTCACCCCTCCACTTT,CAWIPAGGFYNSPLHF